This TCR beta chain is from a study of shared clonotypes between healthy human individuals. Study-wide background: Per donor, three plates held CD4 naive cells, three held CD4 memory, two held CD8 naive and one held CD8 memory.

Profiling relied on immunoSEQ multiplex PCR, and the TCRdb table lists in-frame clones only, not all of them. The profile shows over 2 million clones, roughly 90% of them singletons. The germline CDR1 and CDR2 sequences are MDHEN and SYDVKM. The CDR3 totals 15 residues. The germline V and J ends were trimmed by 7 bases and 6 bases, with 18 bases remaining between them. Concerning this clone itself: As yet, its antigen is unknown.

Study outcomes and limitations: Approximately 4.9% of naive CD4 clonotypes were shared across several donors.

This chain uses TRBV28 with TRBJ2-2; D is tentatively TRBD1 or TRBD2 (6 bases each). Sequenced sample: naive CD4+ T cells from PBMCs. Subset specified: CD45RA+ positively selected. The receptor's source is a man aged 18 to 29 in good health. Some clones in this sample may be carry-over from other donors' samples. The CDR3 DNA reads TGTGCCAGCACCCCCGGAGGGGGACGCCCCGGGGAGCTGTTTTTT. Translated, it gives CASTPGGGRPGELFF.